The 14 T cell receptor beta chains listed next were all sequenced from one sample in a study of shared clonotypes between healthy human individuals. CD45RO-negative CD8 cells positively selected for CCR7 made up the naive population, which excluded terminally differentiated effector memory CD45RA+ cells. Measured with immunoSEQ multiplex PCR; TCRdb has only the in-frame clones, and not every one. The sample yields around 1.9 million clones, just under 95% seen once. The sequencing input was naive CD8+ T cells from PBMCs. These receptors were collected from a man younger than 35 in good health. Some clones in this sample may be carry-over from other donors' samples.

The chain uses TRBV30 and TRBJ2-7; D tentatively fits TRBD1 or TRBD2 (6 bases each). The CDR3 has 14 amino acids. The V end was cut by 4 bases, the J end by 0 bases, with 13 bases between. Germline-derived CDR1 and CDR2 are GTSNPN and SVGIG (reference sequence). Here the CDR3 reads CAWMGAGSSYEQYF. CDR3 sequence (DNA): TGTGCCTGGATGGGGGCGGGGAGCTCCTACGAGCAGTACTTC. Looking up the rest from reference TRBV30 and TRBJ2-7 gives the full variable domain: SQTIHQWPATLVQPVGSPLSLECTVEGTSNPNLYWYRQAAGRGLQLLFYSVGIGQISSEVPQNLSASRPQDRQFILSSKKLLLSDSGFYLCAWMGAGSSYEQYFGPGTRLTVT.

The rearrangement joins TRBV27 to TRBJ2-7, with D perhaps TRBD1 or TRBD2 (6 bases each). The CDR3 length is 15 residues. V gave up 5 bases and J gave up 3 bases, with 17 bases separating them. Germline values: CDR1 MNHEY, CDR2 SMNVEV (reference sequence). The CDR3 coding sequence is TGTGCCAGCAGTCTGGGGGGCCCAAGCCTCTACGAGCAGTACTTC. Protein product: CASSLGGPSLYEQYF.

This sequence joins TRBV19 and TRBJ2-1; 8 positions match TRBD2. J was trimmed by 1 base and V by 5 bases; bases with no gene match: 4. This CDR3 spans 15 amino acids. Germline CDR1 and CDR2: LNHDA and SQIVND (reference sequence). The CDR3 bases are TGTGCCAGTAGTTTGGTAGCGGGATCCTACAATGAGCAGTTCTTC. As protein: CASSLVAGSYNEQFF.

As to this clone: The sample carries other DNA sequences with the same CDR3. V and J are TRBV19 and TRBJ2-7; no firm D call. Germline lookup yields CDR1 LNHDA and CDR2 SQIVND (reference sequence). CDR3 length: 14 residues. V was trimmed by 4 bases and J by 0 bases, leaving 10 bases between them. CDR3 loop: CASSSGAGSYEQYF. In DNA form, the CDR3 reads TGTGCCAGTAGTAGCGGAGCTGGCTCCTACGAGCAGTACTTC.

The chain recombines TRBV4-3 with TRBJ2-7; 12 bases are a match to TRBD1. There are 15 residues in the CDR3. Germline CDR1 reads LGHNA; CDR2 reads YSLEER. With 3 bases clipped from V and 3 bases from J, the junction kept 3 bases outside the gene matches. This CDR3 reads CASSHGTGGIYEQYF. In DNA form, the CDR3 reads TGCGCCAGCAGCCACGGGACAGGGGGCATCTACGAGCAGTACTTC.

The chain uses TRBV10-3 and TRBJ2-1; no clear D. This CDR3 region has 16 residues. Per the germline V gene, CDR1 is ENHRY and CDR2 is SYGVKD. V lost 7 bases and J lost 1, with 17 bases in between. CDR3 nucleotide sequence: TGTGCCATCATGTCCGCCATAGCTACATCCTACAATGAGCAGTTCTTC. Translated, it gives CAIMSAIATSYNEQFF.

The V gene is TRBV7-9, the J gene TRBJ2-3; 12 bases line up with TRBD2. With 5 bases clipped from V and 3 bases from J, the junction kept 15 bases outside the gene matches. The length of the CDR3 is 19 residues. Per germline, CDR1 SEHNR and CDR2 FQNEAQ (reference sequence). Here the CDR3 reads CASSDAVGPSGRVTDTQYF. The CDR3 bases are TGTGCCAGCAGCGACGCGGTAGGGCCTAGCGGGAGGGTTACAGATACGCAGTATTTT.

The chain employs TRBV9 and TRBJ2-1; either TRBD1 or TRBD2 may supply D (5 bases each). The CDR3 consists of 14 residues. Germline V lookup: CDR1 SGDLS, CDR2 YYNGEE. The V and J ends lost 0 bases and 5 bases respectively, with 9 bases between them. The CDR3 sequence: CASSVGLGDNEQFF. CDR3 DNA: TGTGCCAGCAGCGTAGGTCTGGGGGACAATGAGCAGTTCTTC.

V is TRBV29-1 and J is TRBJ2-7; 9 bases are shared with TRBD1. V lost 0 bases, J lost 0 bases, and 3 bases stayed unmatched. The CDR3 is 15 amino acids. CDR1 is SQVTM and CDR2 is ANQGSEA in the germline V gene. For the CDR3, the DNA is TGCAGCGTTGAAGACCCGACAGGGGGCTCCTACGAGCAGTACTTC. It yields the protein CSVEDPTGGSYEQYF.

The V gene is TRBV7-3, the J gene TRBJ2-1; TRBD2 agrees at 8 bases. In germline, CDR1 is SGHTA, CDR2 FQGTGA. The V and J ends lost 7 bases and 2 bases, in that order; junction bases with no gene match: 4. This CDR3 has 14 amino acids. The CDR3 coding sequence is TGTGCCAGCACCCAGACTAGCGCCTACAATGAGCAGTTCTTC. Protein: CASTQTSAYNEQFF. The full variable domain, with the rest looked up from reference TRBV7-3 and TRBJ2-1, is GAGVSQTPSNKVTEKGKYVELRCDPISGHTALYWYRQSLGQGPEFLIYFQGTGAADDSGLPNDRFFAVRPEGSVSTLKIQRTERGDSAVYLCASTQTSAYNEQFFGPGTRLTVL.

The rearrangement links TRBV7-9 to TRBJ2-1, with a tentative D call TRBD1 (5 bases). V was clipped by 1 base and J by 9 bases, with 16 bases between them. The germline V gene has CDR1 SEHNR and CDR2 FQNEAQ (reference sequence). The CDR3 totals 15 residues. CDR3 region: CASSLGGGIRLEQFF. CDR3 in DNA: TGTGCCAGCAGCTTAGGGGGCGGTATTAGGCTTGAGCAGTTCTTC.

The chain combines TRBV7-8 with TRBJ2-3; 10 nucleotides align to TRBD1. The germline CDR1 and CDR2 sequences are SGHVS and FQNEAQ. The CDR3 is 17 amino acids. V gave up 1 base and J gave up 3 bases; unmatched junction bases: 7. CDR3 amino acids: CASSLETGGKETDTQYF. The CDR3 DNA is TGTGCCAGCAGCTTAGAGACAGGGGGCAAGGAAACAGATACGCAGTATTTT.

The rearrangement links TRBV5-4 to TRBJ2-1; 9 nucleotides align to TRBD2. V shed 0 bases and J 9 bases; nucleotides not matched to a gene: 7. Per the germline V gene, CDR1 is SGHNT and CDR2 is YYREEE (reference sequence). The CDR3 is 15 residues long. As DNA, the CDR3 is TGTGCCAGCAGCTTGGTGGGCGGGAGGGTAACTGAGCAGTTCTTC. It specifies CASSLVGGRVTEQFF.

J is TRBJ2-2 and V is TRBV4-3; TRBD2 aligns across 7 bases. The CDR3 has 18 amino acids. Germline trimming cut 1 base from V and 0 bases from J; bases unmatched to any gene: 8. Per the germline V gene, CDR1 is LGHNA and CDR2 is YSLEER. DNA of the CDR3: TGCGCCAGCAGCCAAGGAATTGGCGGGGGAACGAACACCGGGGAGCTGTTTTTT. Translation: CASSQGIGGGTNTGELFF.